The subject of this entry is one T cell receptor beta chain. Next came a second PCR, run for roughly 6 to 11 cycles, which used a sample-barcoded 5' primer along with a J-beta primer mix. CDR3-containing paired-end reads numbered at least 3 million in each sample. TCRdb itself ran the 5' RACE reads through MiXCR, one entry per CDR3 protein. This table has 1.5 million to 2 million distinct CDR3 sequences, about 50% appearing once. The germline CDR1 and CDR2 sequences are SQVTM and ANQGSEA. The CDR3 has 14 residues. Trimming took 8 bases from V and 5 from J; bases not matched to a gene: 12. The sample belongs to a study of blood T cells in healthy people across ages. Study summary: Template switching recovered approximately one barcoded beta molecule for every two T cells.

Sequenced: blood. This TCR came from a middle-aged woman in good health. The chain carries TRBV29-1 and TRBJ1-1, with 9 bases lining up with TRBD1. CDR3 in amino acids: CSLLKQGAETEAFF. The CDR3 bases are TGCAGCCTATTGAAACAGGGGGCTGAAACTGAAGCTTTCTTT.